A selection of T cell receptor beta chains follows, all from one sample in a study of graft-versus-host responses after intestinal transplantation. Which antigens these TCRs recognize remains unknown. Profiling relied on immunoSEQ multiplex PCR, and the TCRdb table lists in-frame clones only, not all of them. Altogether about 84,000 clones are present, less than 95% being singletons, with the ten largest covering 0.35%. Sequenced here: unstimulated CD4+ T cells sorted from spleen or lymph node cells, sampled before transplant. Every receptor here comes from a human donor who was the organ donor for an intestinal transplant. Each CDR3 is given with its conserved first and last residue. The order of the fields is J gene, D gene, clone size, V gene, CDR3 protein, CDR3 DNA. A D gene is named only where the DNA matches it firmly. Size is stated for part of the rows, as once, few or many counts, or as a class when the clone is expanded.

TRBJ2-5	NA	NA	TRBV27	CASSSINQYQETQYF	TGTGCCAGCAGTTCGATAAATCAGTACCAAGAGACCCAGTACTTC
TRBJ1-2	NA	NA	TRBV7-9	CASSPDWGRGYTF	TGTGCCAGCAGCCCGGACTGGGGGCGGGGCTACACCTTC
TRBJ2-6	NA	NA	TRBV5-1	CASSSLGGNGQSGANVLTF	TGCGCCAGCAGCTCCTTGGGCGGGAACGGTCAATCTGGGGCCAACGTCCTGACTTTC
TRBJ2-3	NA	NA	TRBV6-5	CASSRTAPRGPQYF	TGTGCCAGCAGTCGGACAGCCCCAAGGGGCCCGCAGTATTTT
TRBJ1-5	TRBD1	NA	TRBV6-1	CASSRGTGPISKHF	TGTGCCAGCAGCCGTGGGACAGGACCCATATCAAAGCATTTT
TRBJ1-1	TRBD1	NA	TRBV10-3	CAISRDRVKNTEAFF	TGTGCCATCAGCCGGGACAGGGTCAAGAACACTGAAGCTTTCTTT
TRBJ2-7	TRBD1	NA	TRBV11-1	CASSRTGYEQYF	TGTGCCAGCAGCAGGACAGGGTACGAGCAGTACTTC
TRBJ2-7	TRBD1	NA	TRBV2	CASSEHRTGGDYEQYF	TGTGCCAGCAGTGAACATAGGACAGGGGGCGACTACGAGCAGTACTTC
TRBJ1-4	NA	NA	TRBV28	CATRPPWRETNEKLFF	TGTGCCACAAGACCACCCTGGAGGGAAACTAATGAAAAACTGTTTTTT
TRBJ1-1	TRBD1	NA	TRBV7-8	CASSLMTGRSDEAFF	TGTGCCAGCAGCTTAATGACAGGGAGGAGTGATGAAGCTTTCTTT
TRBJ2-3	TRBD1	NA	TRBV6-8	CASSYSMDRGPDTQYF	TGTGCCAGCAGTTACTCGATGGACAGGGGGCCAGATACGCAGTATTTT
TRBJ2-1	NA	once	TRBV28	CASSLSTASSYNEQFF	TGTGCCAGCAGTTTATCGACAGCCAGCTCCTACAATGAGCAGTTCTTC
TRBJ1-1	TRBD1	once	TRBV19	CASRTRQGALGNTEAFF	TGTGCCAGTAGGACAAGACAGGGGGCGCTTGGAAACACTGAAGCTTTCTTT
TRBJ2-7	TRBD1	NA	TRBV28	CASTERGQVWYEQYF	TGTGCCAGCACCGAAAGGGGACAGGTTTGGTACGAGCAGTACTTC
TRBJ2-7	TRBD1	NA	TRBV5-1	CASRPGQGSYEQYF	TGCGCCAGCAGACCGGGACAGGGATCCTACGAGCAGTACTTC
TRBJ1-2	NA	once	TRBV12-5	CASGFPKWGMDGYTF	TGTGCTAGTGGTTTTCCCAAATGGGGCATGGATGGCTACACCTTC
TRBJ2-1	NA	once	TRBV29-1	CSSRPGDNEQFF	TGCAGCTCTCGGCCAGGGGACAATGAGCAGTTCTTC
TRBJ1-4	NA	NA	TRBV7-8	CASSPGTMRNEKLFF	TGTGCCAGCAGCCCAGGGACAATGAGAAATGAAAAACTGTTTTTT
TRBJ2-1	NA	NA	TRBV14	CASSQGTIYNEQFF	TGTGCCAGCAGCCAGGGCACGATTTACAATGAGCAGTTCTTC
TRBJ2-1	TRBD2	NA	TRBV25-1	CASSFGGGREQFF	TGTGCCAGCAGTTTCGGCGGGGGGCGGGAGCAGTTCTTC
TRBJ2-2	TRBD1	once	TRBV2	CASKGQAQGIYTGELFF	TGTGCCAGCAAAGGACAGGCCCAAGGAATTTACACCGGGGAGCTGTTTTTT
TRBJ2-3	NA	once	TRBV11-3	CASSLVRSTDTQYF	TGTGCCAGCAGCTTAGTGAGAAGCACAGATACGCAGTATTTT
TRBJ2-1	NA	NA	TRBV7-3	CASSLLAGPNEQFF	TGTGCCAGCAGCTTACTGGCAGGGCCAAATGAGCAGTTCTTC
TRBJ1-5	TRBD1	NA	TRBV19	CASSPFDPGTGHYSNQPQHF	TGTGCCAGTAGCCCATTTGACCCCGGGACAGGCCACTATAGCAATCAGCCCCAGCATTTT
TRBJ1-1	TRBD1	NA	TRBV19	CASSIPGQYEAFF	TGTGCCAGTAGTATACCGGGACAGTATGAAGCTTTCTTT
TRBJ1-6	TRBD1	NA	TRBV11-2	CASSFRGRAYNSPLHF	TGTGCCAGCAGCTTCAGGGGGCGCGCGTATAATTCACCCCTCCACTTT
TRBJ1-6	NA	NA	TRBV21-1	CASSMLNRYNSPLHF	TGTGCCAGCAGCATGTTAAACAGGTATAATTCACCCCTCCACTTT
TRBJ2-1	NA	NA	TRBV19	CANSPPYSSYNEQFF	TGTGCCAACTCGCCCCCTTATAGCTCCTACAATGAGCAGTTCTTC
TRBJ1-5	NA	once	TRBV19	CASSMEGIQDQPQHF	TGTGCCAGTAGTATGGAGGGAATACAGGATCAGCCCCAGCATTTT
TRBJ2-3	TRBD2	NA	TRBV9	CASSVGIPSGTSGRIFTDTQYF	TGTGCCAGCAGCGTAGGAATTCCATCCGGGACTAGCGGGAGAATATTCACAGATACGCAGTATTTT
TRBJ2-1	NA	NA	TRBV10-1	CASTRELWFF	TGCGCCAGCACCCGGGAGCTGTGGTTCTTC
TRBJ2-5	TRBD2	NA	TRBV7-9	CASSPFLAGGRQETQYF	TGTGCCAGCAGCCCGTTCCTAGCGGGGGGGAGGCAAGAGACCCAGTACTTC
TRBJ2-2	TRBD2	NA	TRBV18	CASSPQSVGGKYTGELFF	TGTGCCAGCTCACCACAGTCCGTCGGGGGGAAGTACACCGGGGAGCTGTTTTTT
TRBJ2-5	NA	NA	TRBV30	CAWSQLARETQYF	TGTGCCTGGAGCCAACTAGCTAGGGAGACCCAGTACTTC
TRBJ2-5	TRBD2	NA	TRBV19	CASSMRTSGGYQETQYF	TGTGCCAGTAGTATGAGGACTAGCGGGGGGTACCAAGAGACCCAGTACTTC
TRBJ2-6	NA	once	TRBV27	CASKGPGANVLTF	TGTGCCAGCAAGGGGCCTGGGGCCAACGTCCTGACTTTC
TRBJ1-2	TRBD1	NA	TRBV5-1	CASSLGQGGYGYTF	TGCGCCAGCAGCTTGGGACAGGGCGGCTATGGCTACACCTTC
TRBJ2-7	NA	once	TRBV7-2	CASSPTSLTSYEQYF	TGTGCCAGCAGCCCGACTAGTCTGACCTCCTACGAGCAGTACTTC
TRBJ2-1	NA	NA	TRBV25-1	CASSAHDPGSYNEQFF	TGTGCCAGCAGTGCACACGACCCGGGCTCCTACAATGAGCAGTTCTTC
TRBJ2-7	NA	NA	TRBV19	CASSISSASSWDFRGEQYF	TGTGCCAGTAGTATCTCGTCTGCTTCCTCCTGGGACTTTAGGGGCGAGCAGTACTTC
TRBJ1-1	NA	NA	TRBV11-3	CASSLDQGNTEAFF	TGTGCCAGCAGCTTAGATCAGGGGAACACTGAAGCTTTCTTT